These 9 T cell receptor beta chains came from one sample sequenced in a study of blood T cell repertoires in COVID-19 (TCRdb year 2020). The library was prepared using the immunoSEQ multiplex PCR assay. TCRdb provides this immuneACCESS table in a form limited to in-frame rearrangements. Some clones are lacking; in checked studies, under half of them reflect an unresolved V gene, and why the rest are absent is not known. The sample has about 160,000 clones on record, approximately 87% of them singletons. The ten largest clonotypes hold 10% of the sample. The sample taken for sequencing was peripheral blood. The receptors here all came from a woman in her seventies with COVID-19, enrolled during active disease.

Written as DNA, the CDR3 is TGTGCCAGCATCTCACCGGGTGAAGCTTTCTTT. This codes for CASISPGEAFF. The chain recombines TRBV6-5 with TRBJ1-1; D gene unclear. Germline loops: CDR1 MNHEY, CDR2 SVGAGI. With 7 bases removed from V and 7 bases from J, the gap between germline ends came to 10 bases. CDR3 length equals 11 residues.

J is TRBJ2-3 and V is TRBV6-1; 11 bases fit TRBD2. CDR3 length: 21 amino acids. With 1 base clipped from V and 0 bases from J, the junction kept 15 bases outside the gene matches. Germline-derived CDR1 and CDR2 are MNHNS and SASEGT. The CDR3 loop reads CASSEGLVAGGVRFSTDTQYF. The CDR3 DNA follows: TGTGCCAGCAGTGAAGGCTTGGTAGCGGGGGGGGTTCGTTTTAGCACAGATACGCAGTATTTT.

This chain connects TRBV10-3 to TRBJ2-5; a possible D gene is TRBD2 (7 bases). The germline CDR1 and CDR2 sequences are ENHRY and SYGVKD. The CDR3 spans 15 residues. Trimming stripped 3 bases from V and 2 bases from J, with 13 bases between. CDR3 coding DNA: TGTGCCATCAGTGAAAGAGGGGGGGGGCAAGAGACCCAGTACTTC. Protein sequence: CAISERGGGQETQYF.

This clone is a singleton in its sample. This chain uses TRBV11-2 with TRBJ1-6, with 10 bases identical to TRBD1. The CDR3 is made up of 17 amino acids. J lost 6 bases, V lost 2 bases, and 7 bases had no gene match. Looked up from germline, CDR1 is SGHAT and CDR2 is FQNNGV. The CDR3 bases are TGTGCCAGCAGCTTAAGTGCTCGGACAGGGGGTAATTCACCCCTCCACTTT. Translation gives CASSLSARTGGNSPLHF. The full variable domain, rest sourced from reference TRBV11-2 and TRBJ1-6, is EAGVAQSPRYKIIEKRQSVAFWCNPISGHATLYWYQQILGQGPKLLIQFQNNGVVDDSQLPKDRFSAERLKGVDSTLKIQPAKLEDSAVYLCASSLSARTGGNSPLHFGNGTRLTVT.

The chain recombines TRBV6-5 with TRBJ1-5, with a weak D call TRBD1 (5 bases). Germline loops: CDR1 MNHEY, CDR2 SVGAGI. V was pared by 5 bases and J by 7 bases, with 15 bases between. CDR3 length equals 14 residues. The CDR3 sequence: CASSPSQGEQPQHF. The CDR3 nucleotides are TGTGCCAGCAGTCCGTCGCAGGGTGAACAGCCCCAGCATTTT.

This chain links TRBV11-2 with TRBJ2-5, with 9 nucleotides matching TRBD2. The V gene end was trimmed by 6 bases and the J gene end by 1 base; junction bases not matched to a gene: 9. This CDR3 has 16 amino acids. CDR1 and CDR2 (germline): SGHAT, FQNNGV. The CDR3 sequence is CASSPLAGRAQETQYF. In DNA, the CDR3 is TGTGCCAGCAGTCCCCTAGCGGGGCGGGCCCAAGAGACCCAGTACTTC.

V gene TRBV29-1 combines with J gene TRBJ1-2; 8 bases map to TRBD1. The CDR3 runs 14 residues. The V gene's germline CDR1 is SQVTM and CDR2 ANQGSEA. Losses at the gene ends were 3 bases for V and 5 bases for J; bases not matched to a gene: 8. CDR3 bases: TGCAGCGTTGAGCGGGCAGGGGGCGCGTATGGCTACACCTTC. As protein: CSVERAGGAYGYTF.

V usage is TRBV5-1 and J usage is TRBJ2-2, with 8 bases matching TRBD2. Losses at the gene ends were 4 bases for V and 3 bases for J; bases not matched to a gene: 8. The germline CDR1 and CDR2 sequences are SGHRS and YFSETQ. The CDR3 is 16 residues long. Here the CDR3 reads CASSTMRGDHTGELFF. CDR3 sequence (DNA): TGCGCCAGCAGCACGATGCGGGGGGATCACACCGGGGAGCTGTTTTTT.

The V gene is TRBV10-3, the J gene TRBJ2-7, with TRBD1 matching 9 bases. Losses at the gene ends were 4 bases for V and 5 bases for J; bases not matched to a gene: 6. CDR3 length: 14 residues. From germline, CDR1 is ENHRY and CDR2 SYGVKD. CDR3 in amino acids: CAISGGQGSHEQYF. In DNA, the CDR3 is TGTGCCATCAGTGGGGGACAGGGAAGCCACGAGCAGTACTTC.